The sequence of this T cell receptor beta chain was determined in a study of blood T cell repertoires in COVID-19. The wider study: The United States, Italy and Spain were the sources of the acute and convalescent COVID-19 samples.

Per germline, CDR1 MGHRA and CDR2 YSYEKL. The V and J ends lost 9 bases and 0 bases respectively, with 20 bases between them. The CDR3 has 16 residues. This table comes from immunoSEQ multiplex PCR, and its TCRdb copy is limited to in-frame clones, with some not included. This table has under 300,000 clones, roughly 80% appearing once. Sequencing was carried out using peripheral blood. This TCR was sampled from a woman aged 60-75 years with active or convalescent COVID-19. V gene TRBV4-1 combines with J gene TRBJ1-1, with TRBD1 as a possible D gene (5 bases). The CDR3 DNA reads TGCGCCAGTTCGCCCCAGGGTCAGGGTATGAACACTGAAGCTTTCTTT. Its protein product is CASSPQGQGMNTEAFF.